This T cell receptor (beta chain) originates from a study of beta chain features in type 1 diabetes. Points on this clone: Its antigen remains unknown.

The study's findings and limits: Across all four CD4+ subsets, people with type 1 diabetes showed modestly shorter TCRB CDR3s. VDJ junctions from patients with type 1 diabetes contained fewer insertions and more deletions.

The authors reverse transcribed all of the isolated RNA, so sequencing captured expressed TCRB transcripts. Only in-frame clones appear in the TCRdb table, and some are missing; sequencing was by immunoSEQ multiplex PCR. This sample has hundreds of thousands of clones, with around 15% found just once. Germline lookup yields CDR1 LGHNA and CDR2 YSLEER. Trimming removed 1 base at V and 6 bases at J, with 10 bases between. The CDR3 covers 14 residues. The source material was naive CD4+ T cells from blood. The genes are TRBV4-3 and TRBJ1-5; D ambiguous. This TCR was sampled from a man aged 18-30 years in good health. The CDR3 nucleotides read TGCGCCAGCAGCCAAGGAAGGGAGGGTCAGCCCCAGCATTTT. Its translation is CASSQGREGQPQHF.